The 15 T cell receptor beta chains given below trace back to one sample, sequenced in a study of control samples from healthy donors and cancer patients. TCRdb's table, derived via immunoSEQ multiplex PCR, lists solely in-frame clones and lacks some. This sample has 65,000 to 90,000 clones; more than 70% occur once, and the top ten carry around 20%. The sequenced sample consisted of blood. The receptor set was obtained from a man aged 45-60 years in good health.

The V call is TRBV12-3 or TRBV12-4, the J call TRBJ2-7, with a tentative D call TRBD1 (5 bases). The length of the CDR3 is 13 residues. Deletions cut 2 bases from V and 2 bases from J, with 7 bases between. CDR3 coding DNA: TGTGCCAGCAGTTTACAGGGAACCTACGAGCAGTACTTC. This encodes CASSLQGTYEQYF.

This clone has a single count. V usage is TRBV4-3 and J usage is TRBJ2-7; 11 nucleotides agree with TRBD2. The V gene's germline CDR1 is LGHNA and CDR2 YSLEER. This CDR3 has 18 residues. Unmatched junction bases numbered 16, after V lost 3 bases and J lost 6 bases. This chain's CDR3 is CASSQERPRLAGQREQYV. The CDR3 nucleotides are TGCGCCAGCAGCCAGGAACGGCCTCGACTAGCGGGGCAACGCGAGCAGTACGTC.

The rearrangement joins TRBV7-6 to TRBJ2-5, with TRBD2 matching over 8 bases. This CDR3 contains 14 residues. With 9 bases clipped from V and 5 bases from J, the junction kept 11 bases outside the gene matches. Germline CDR1 SGHVS, CDR2 FNYEAQ. The chain's CDR3 is CARSLRAGAETQYF. The CDR3 bases are TGTGCCAGGTCCCTTAGAGCGGGAGCGGAGACCCAGTACTTC. The entire variable domain, with the rest obtained from reference TRBV7-6 and TRBJ2-5, is as follows: GAGVSQSPRYKVTKRGQDVALRCDPISGHVSLYWYRQALGQGPEFLTYFNYEAQQDKSGLPNDRFSAERPEGSISTLTIQRTEQRDSAMYRCARSLRAGAETQYFGPGTRLLVL.

As for this clone: At one of its ends the junction is not consistent with the germline gene, which may arise from a read error. The chain couples TRBV6-2 or TRBV6-3 to TRBJ1-5; no clear D. Germline V gene sequence: CDR1 MNHEY, CDR2 SVGEGT. The CDR3 has 14 residues. The CDR3 protein is CASSYLQENQPQHF. CDR3 DNA: TGTGCCAGCAGCTACTTGCAGGAAAATCAGCCCCAGCATTTT.

This clone was counted at least ten times. The rearrangement joins TRBV19 to TRBJ1-2; D is undetermined. Germline CDR1 and CDR2: LNHDA and SQIVND (reference sequence). V was pared by 7 bases and J by 1 base, with 7 bases between. The CDR3 is 12 amino acids. CDR3 in DNA: TGTGCCAGTAATAGCGGTAACTATGGCTACACCTTC. This encodes CASNSGNYGYTF.

The V call is TRBV7-2, the J call TRBJ2-1; TRBD1 matches at 9 bases. The CDR3 totals 19 residues. Germline V gene lookup returns CDR1 SGHTA and CDR2 FQGNSA. Unmatched junction bases numbered 18, after V lost 1 base and J lost 8 bases. CDR3 DNA: TGTGCCAGCAGCTTAGAGGGACAGGGCGGGTATGGGGGTTCGCATGAGCAGTTCTTC. Translation: CASSLEGQGGYGGSHEQFF. The variable domain in full, with the rest retrieved from reference TRBV7-2 and TRBJ2-1, is GAGVSQSPSNKVTEKGKDVELRCDPISGHTALYWYRQSLGQGLEFLIYFQGNSAPDKSGLPSDRFSAERTGGSVSTLTIQRTQQEDSAVYLCASSLEGQGGYGGSHEQFFGPGTRLTVL.

The rearrangement links TRBV6-1 to TRBJ1-2; D gene uncertain. The ends were cut back, 2 bases at V and 3 bases at J, with 7 bases in the middle. The germline gives CDR1 MNHNS, CDR2 SASEGT. The CDR3 is 13 residues long. CDR3 coding DNA: TGTGCCAGCAGTGAAACCGAAGACTATGGCTACACCTTC. It codes for CASSETEDYGYTF.

The chain employs TRBV19 and TRBJ1-4; the match to TRBD1 covers 7 bases. Per germline, CDR1 LNHDA and CDR2 SQIVND (reference sequence). CDR3 size: 15 residues. With 3 bases clipped from V and 8 bases from J, the junction kept 9 bases outside the gene matches. The CDR3 nucleotides are TGTGCCAGTAGTATGAGAGAGGCAGGGGGAGAAAAACTGTTTTTT. It yields the protein CASSMREAGGEKLFF.

V usage is TRBV10-2 and J usage is TRBJ2-7; 12 nucleotides line up with TRBD2. The CDR3 sequence is 14 residues long. CDR1 is WSHSY, CDR2 SAAADI, per germline. The trim removed 8 bases at V and 9 bases at J, leaving 11 bases unmatched. The CDR3 region is CASGGLAGGQGQYF. The DNA for the CDR3 is TGCGCCAGCGGCGGGCTAGCGGGAGGGCAGGGGCAGTACTTC.

A single count supports this clone. V gene TRBV28 combines with J gene TRBJ2-1; D may be TRBD1 (6 bases). This CDR3 is 15 amino acids long. Germline loops: CDR1 MDHEN, CDR2 SYDVKM. V was pared by 5 bases and J by 4 bases, with 15 bases between. CDR3 sequence: CASSRRTDGYNEQFF. DNA of the CDR3: TGTGCCAGCAGTCGACGGACAGATGGGTACAATGAGCAGTTCTTC. Full variable domain (outside the CDR3, taken from reference TRBV28 and TRBJ2-1): DVKVTQSSRYLVKRTGEKVFLECVQDMDHENMFWYRQDPGLGLRLIYFSYDVKMKEKGDIPEGYSVSREKKERFSLILESASTNQTSMYLCASSRRTDGYNEQFFGPGTRLTVL.

The V call is TRBV7-2, the J call TRBJ2-3, with D hard to call. This CDR3 is 11 amino acids long. CDR1 is SGHTA and CDR2 is FQGNSA in the germline V gene. V was shortened by 4 bases and J by 5 bases, with 4 bases between the two germline ends. CDR3 bases: TGTGCCAGCAGCTACCGAGATACGCAGTATTTT. This encodes CASSYRDTQYF.

This chain joins TRBV7-2 and TRBJ1-2; 8 bases are shared with TRBD1. V lost 5 bases to trimming and J lost 4 bases; unmatched junction nucleotides: 9. The CDR3 is made up of 15 amino acids. Germline V gene lookup returns CDR1 SGHTA and CDR2 FQGNSA. In DNA form, the CDR3 reads TGTGCCAGCAGCCTCACTCAGGGGGCAAGCTATGGCTACACCTTC. As protein: CASSLTQGASYGYTF.

This rearrangement joins TRBV9 to TRBJ2-3, with D possibly matching TRBD2 (6 bases). The CDR3 extends over 15 amino acids. V was trimmed by 0 bases and J by 0 bases, leaving 8 bases between them. CDR1 SGDLS and CDR2 YYNGEE come from the germline V gene. The CDR3: CASSVGLESTDTQYF. In DNA, the CDR3 is TGTGCCAGCAGCGTAGGACTAGAAAGCACAGATACGCAGTATTTT. The full variable domain, in which reference TRBV9 and TRBJ2-3 provide the parts outside the CDR3, is DSGVTQTPKHLITATGQRVTLRCSPRSGDLSVYWYQQSLDQGLQFLIQYYNGEERAKGNILERFSAQQFPDLHSELNLSSLELGDSALYFCASSVGLESTDTQYFGPGTRLTVL.

CDR3 bases: TGTGCCAGCAGCGACCCCTCAACCGGGACAGGGAACGTCTACGAGCAGTACGTC. This sequence encodes CASSDPSTGTGNVYEQYV. The V and J genes are TRBV9 and TRBJ2-7, with 9 bases identical to TRBD1. V gave up 3 bases and J gave up 3 bases; unmatched junction bases: 16. CDR1 SGDLS and CDR2 YYNGEE come from the germline V gene. The CDR3 is made up of 18 amino acids.

The chain has TRBV7-9 and TRBJ2-1, with 7 bases fitting TRBD2. The CDR3 extends over 18 amino acids. The V gene end was trimmed by 2 bases and the J gene end by 5 bases; junction bases not matched to a gene: 15. CDR1 SEHNR and CDR2 FQNEAQ come from the germline V gene (reference sequence). This CDR3 reads CASSLTLGGSFEDNEQFF. The CDR3 DNA sequence: TGTGCCAGCAGCTTAACGTTGGGCGGGAGTTTTGAGGACAATGAGCAGTTCTTC.